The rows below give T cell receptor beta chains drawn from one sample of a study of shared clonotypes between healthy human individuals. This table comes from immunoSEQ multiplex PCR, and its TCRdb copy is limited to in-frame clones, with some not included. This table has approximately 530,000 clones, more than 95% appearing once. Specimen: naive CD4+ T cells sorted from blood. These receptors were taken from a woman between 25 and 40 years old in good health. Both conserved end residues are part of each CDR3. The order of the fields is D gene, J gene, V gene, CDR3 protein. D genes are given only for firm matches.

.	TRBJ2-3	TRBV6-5	CASSYSSSDTQYF
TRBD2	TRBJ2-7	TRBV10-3	CAISPLAGITYEQYF
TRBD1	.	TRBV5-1	CASSASGTAYYEQYF
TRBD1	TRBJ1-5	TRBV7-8	CASSRDRGGQPQHF
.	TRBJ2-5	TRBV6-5	CASSYGVRGETQYF
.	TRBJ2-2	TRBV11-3	CASSLMNTGELFF
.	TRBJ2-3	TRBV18	CASSPNADTDTQYF
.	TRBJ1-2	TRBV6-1	CASSNIWVYGYTF
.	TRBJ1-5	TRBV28	CASSLGQPNQPQHF
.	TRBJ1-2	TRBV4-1	CASSLRTQGLPRLDGYTF
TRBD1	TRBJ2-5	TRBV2	CASRTTGVETQYF
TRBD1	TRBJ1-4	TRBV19	CASSRDRGNEKLFF
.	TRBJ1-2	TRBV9	CASSVVSGAVGGYTF
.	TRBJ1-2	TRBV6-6	CASSPRDGGLYGYTF
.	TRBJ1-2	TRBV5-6	CASSWVSRDRNTGYTF
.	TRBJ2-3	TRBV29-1	CSVVGPIRSTDTQYF
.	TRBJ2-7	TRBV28	CASSSLQGAYEQYF
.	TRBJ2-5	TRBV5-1	CASSLLADQETQYF
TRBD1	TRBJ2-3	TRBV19	CASSNRQGRTDTQYF
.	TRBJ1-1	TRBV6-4	CASSRQVDTEAFF
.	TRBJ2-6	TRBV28	CASSRGGANVLTF
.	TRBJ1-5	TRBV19	CALIPEEKNQPQHF
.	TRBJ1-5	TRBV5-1	CASSSGPNQPQHF
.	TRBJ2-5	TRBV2	CASRVSAETTQYF
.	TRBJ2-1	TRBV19	CASSIISYNEQFF
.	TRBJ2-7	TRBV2	CASWGSSYEQYF
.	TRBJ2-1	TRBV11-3	CASSSRGQGRNEQFF
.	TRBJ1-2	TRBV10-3	CAIADSRANYGYTF
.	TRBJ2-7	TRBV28	CASSPPGEASYEQYF
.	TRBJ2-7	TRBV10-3	CAISENSVYEQYF
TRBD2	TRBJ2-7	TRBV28	CASSSKGLAGKYEQYF
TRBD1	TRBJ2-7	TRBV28	CASRATGTSSYEQYF
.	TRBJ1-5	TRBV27	CASSSGYRRGQPQHF
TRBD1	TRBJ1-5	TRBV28	CASSPAPGQGPDQPQHF
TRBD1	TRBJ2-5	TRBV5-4	CASSGTEETQYF
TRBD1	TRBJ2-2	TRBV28	CASSLFKGTGWAGELFF
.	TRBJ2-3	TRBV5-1	CASSFRDIWTDTQYF
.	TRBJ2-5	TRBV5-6	CASSLLTETQYF
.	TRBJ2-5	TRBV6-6	CASSGLQKETQYF
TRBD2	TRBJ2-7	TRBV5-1	CASNRGVSYEQYF
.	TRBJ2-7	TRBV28	CASNKWTAGLSYEQYF
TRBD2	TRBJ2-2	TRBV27	CASSLQGLASITGELFF
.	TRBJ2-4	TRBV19	CASSMTEVGNIQYF
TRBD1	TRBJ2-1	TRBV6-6	CASREDRVEYNEQFF
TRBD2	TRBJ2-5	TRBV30	CAWSGSGSQETQYF
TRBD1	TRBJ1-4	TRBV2	CASRDRGLPNEKLFF
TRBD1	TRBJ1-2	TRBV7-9	CASSSPRGGQTPRGYGYTF
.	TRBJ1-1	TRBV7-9	CASSVGTENTEAFF
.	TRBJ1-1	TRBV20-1	CSASAREAFF
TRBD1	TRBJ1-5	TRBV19	CASRRQGWENQPQHF